Presented here are 13 T cell receptor beta chains from one specimen sequenced in a study of T cell changes during pregnancy in multiple sclerosis. The assay was immunoSEQ multiplex PCR, and TCRdb's table has in-frame clones only and misses some. The table has approximately 74,000 clones, roughly 92% seen once. Here the sequenced sample was peripheral blood, taken before pregnancy. The receptor set was obtained from a female donor with multiple sclerosis, enrolled in a pregnancy study.

V gene TRBV9 combines with J gene TRBJ1-1, with 8 bases aligning to TRBD1. The germline V gene has CDR1 SGDLS and CDR2 YYNGEE. The CDR3 loop spans 14 amino acids. V was clipped by 4 bases and J by 4 bases; unmatched bases: 6. In DNA form, the CDR3 reads TGTGCCAGCAGCCCAGGGGGCCTCGGCACTGAAGCTTTCTTT. This encodes CASSPGGLGTEAFF.

This chain uses TRBV15 with TRBJ2-1; possible D gene TRBD2, 6 bases. Trimming pared 0 bases from V and 3 bases from J, leaving 12 bases between. The germline V gene has CDR1 LNHNV and CDR2 YYDKDF (reference sequence). The CDR3 extends over 16 amino acids. CDR3 sequence: CATSRDDGSIYNEQFF. The CDR3 coding sequence is TGTGCCACCAGCAGAGATGACGGGAGTATCTACAATGAGCAGTTCTTC. The full variable domain, its missing parts supplied by reference TRBV15 and TRBJ2-1, is DAMVIQNPRYQVTQFGKPVTLSCSQTLNHNVMYWYQQKSSQAPKLLFHYYDKDFNNEADTPDNFQSRRPNTSFCFLDIRSPGLGDTAMYLCATSRDDGSIYNEQFFGPGTRLTVL.

The V call is TRBV29-1, the J call TRBJ2-2; 11 positions agree with TRBD2. Germline V lookup: CDR1 SQVTM, CDR2 ANQGSEA. V lost 5 bases and J lost 7; bases outside the gene matches: 15. This CDR3 has 17 amino acids. CDR3 in DNA: TGCAGCGTTACAAGTGGGGCTAGCGGGAGGTCGGGCGGGGAGCTGTTTTTT. It is translated as CSVTSGASGRSGGELFF.

The chain carries TRBV28 and TRBJ2-2, with TRBD2 identical over 7 bases. J lost 2 bases, V lost 1 base, and 7 bases had no gene match. The CDR3 sequence is 17 residues long. The germline gives CDR1 MDHEN, CDR2 SYDVKM. The CDR3 region is CASSLFLGRTNTGELFF. The CDR3 DNA reads TGTGCCAGCAGTTTATTCCTCGGGAGGACCAACACCGGGGAGCTGTTTTTT.

The chain couples TRBV5-5 to TRBJ2-7, with TRBD1 identical over 9 bases. V shed 2 bases and J 5 bases; nucleotides not matched to a gene: 5. The CDR3 is made up of 14 amino acids. CDR1 SGHKS and CDR2 YYEKEE come from the germline V gene (reference sequence). CDR3: CASSLAGQGHEQYF. CDR3 nucleotide sequence: TGTGCCAGCAGCTTAGCGGGACAGGGTCACGAGCAGTACTTC.

This clone was seen a single time. The chain couples TRBV29-1 to TRBJ2-5, with 7 nucleotides matching TRBD1. J lost 5 bases, V lost 7 bases, and 7 bases had no gene match. The CDR3 sequence is 12 residues long. The germline gives CDR1 SQVTM, CDR2 ANQGSEA. CDR3 sequence: CSETGPGETQYF. In DNA, the CDR3 is TGCAGCGAGACAGGGCCGGGGGAGACCCAGTACTTC.

The rearrangement uses TRBV7-9 and TRBJ2-1, with TRBD2 matching over 10 bases. J lost 10 bases, V lost 6 bases, and 15 bases had no gene match. The CDR3 consists of 16 residues. Germline CDR1 is SEHNR and CDR2 is FQNEAQ (reference sequence). In DNA, the CDR3 is TGTGCCAGCAGTCTTCTCGGGGCTAGCGGGAGTCGCGAGCAGTTCTTC. It translates to CASSLLGASGSREQFF.

This chain links TRBV7-9 with TRBJ2-7; 11 bases are a match to TRBD2. CDR1 is SEHNR, CDR2 FQNEAQ, per germline (reference sequence). After removal of 5 bases from V and 3 bases from J, the junction contained 12 bases not matched to a gene. This CDR3 spans 17 amino acids. In DNA, the CDR3 is TGTGCCAGCAGCATTATCTCGGGACTAGCGGCACTCTACGAGCAGTACTTC. This codes for CASSIISGLAALYEQYF.

This chain joins TRBV7-9 and TRBJ2-3, with D perhaps TRBD1 (5 bases). The CDR3 spans 15 residues. The germline V gene has CDR1 SEHNR and CDR2 FQNEAQ (reference sequence). Trimming left V 1 base short and J 0 bases short, with 8 bases between. CDR3 bases: TGTGCCAGCAGCTTAGTCGACAGTAGCACAGATACGCAGTATTTT. Its protein is CASSLVDSSTDTQYF.

This clone was counted between two and nine times. V is TRBV6-5 and J is TRBJ2-2; tentative D call: TRBD2 (6 bases). This CDR3 contains 14 residues. Germline V lookup: CDR1 MNHEY, CDR2 SVGAGI. V was shortened by 10 bases and J by 1 base, with 13 bases between the two germline ends. The CDR3 loop reads CATKYGRNTGELFF. CDR3 DNA sequence: TGTGCCACCAAGTACGGGAGGAACACCGGGGAGCTGTTTTTT.

The chain recombines TRBV12-5 with TRBJ2-1; possibly TRBD2 for D (6 bases). Trimming left V 5 bases short and J 9 bases short, with 20 bases between. Germline values: CDR1 LGHNT, CDR2 FRNRAP. This CDR3 region has 15 residues. Written as DNA, the CDR3 is TGTGCTAGTGGTCACACTACTTCCGGGAGAACTGAGCAGTTCTTC. Translating gives CASGHTTSGRTEQFF.

The table lists this clone with a count of one. The V call is TRBV19, the J call TRBJ1-2; TRBD1 matches 12 bases. The CDR3 contains 14 residues. CDR1 LNHDA and CDR2 SQIVND come from the germline V gene (reference sequence). The trim removed 6 bases at V and 8 bases at J, leaving 7 bases unmatched. CDR3 DNA: TGTGCCAGTAGGACGAAAGGGACAGGGGGCGGCTACACCTTC. It codes for CASRTKGTGGGYTF. Full variable domain (outside the CDR3, taken from reference TRBV19 and TRBJ1-2): DGGITQSPKYLFRKEGQNVTLSCEQNLNHDAMYWYRQDPGQGLRLIYYSQIVNDFQKGDIAEGYSVSREKKESFPLTVTSAQKNPTAFYLCASRTKGTGGGYTFGSGTRLTVV.

This clone was detected only once. J is TRBJ2-3 and V is TRBV25-1; 11 bases map to TRBD2. Germline CDR1 and CDR2: MGHDK and SYGVNS. V trimming: 10 bases; J trimming: 14 bases; junction bases outside the gene matches: 17. The CDR3 is made up of 14 amino acids. For the CDR3, the DNA is TGTGCCACCGTTACTAGCGGGAGAGCCGTAAGAGTGTATTTT. It translates to CATVTSGRAVRVYF.